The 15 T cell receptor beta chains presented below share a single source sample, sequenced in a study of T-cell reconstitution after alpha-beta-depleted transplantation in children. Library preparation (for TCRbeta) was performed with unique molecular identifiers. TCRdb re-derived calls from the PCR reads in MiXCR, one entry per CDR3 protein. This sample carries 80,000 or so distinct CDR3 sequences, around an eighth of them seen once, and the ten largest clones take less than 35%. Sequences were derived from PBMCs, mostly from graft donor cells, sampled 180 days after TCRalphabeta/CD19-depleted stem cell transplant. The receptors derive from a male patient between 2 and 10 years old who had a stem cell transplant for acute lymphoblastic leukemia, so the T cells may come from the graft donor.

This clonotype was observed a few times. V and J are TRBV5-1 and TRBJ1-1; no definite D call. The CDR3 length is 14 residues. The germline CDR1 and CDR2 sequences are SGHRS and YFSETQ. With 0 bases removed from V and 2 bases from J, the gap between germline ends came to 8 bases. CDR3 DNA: TGCGCCAGCAGCTTGGTTGGGGTAAACACTGAAGCTTTCTTT. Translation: CASSLVGVNTEAFF.

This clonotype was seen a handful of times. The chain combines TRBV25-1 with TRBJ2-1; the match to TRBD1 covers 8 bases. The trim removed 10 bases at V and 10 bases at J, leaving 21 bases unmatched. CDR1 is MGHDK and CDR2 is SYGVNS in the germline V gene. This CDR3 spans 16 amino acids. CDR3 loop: CATQGAQSGLRREQFF. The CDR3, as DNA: TGTGCCACCCAGGGGGCGCAAAGCGGCCTTAGGAGAGAGCAGTTCTTC.

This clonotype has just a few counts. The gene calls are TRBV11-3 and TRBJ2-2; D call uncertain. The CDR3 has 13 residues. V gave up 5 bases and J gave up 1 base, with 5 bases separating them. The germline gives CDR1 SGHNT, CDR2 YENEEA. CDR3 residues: CASSPLNTGELFF. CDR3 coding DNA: TGTGCCAGCAGCCCCTTGAACACCGGGGAGCTGTTTTTT.

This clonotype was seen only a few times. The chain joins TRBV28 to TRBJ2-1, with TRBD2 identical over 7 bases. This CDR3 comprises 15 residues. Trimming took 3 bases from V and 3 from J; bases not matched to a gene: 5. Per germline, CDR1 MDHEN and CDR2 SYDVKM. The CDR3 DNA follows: TGTGCCAGCAGTTTTGCACTAGCGTACTACAATGAGCAGTTCTTC. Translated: CASSFALAYYNEQFF.

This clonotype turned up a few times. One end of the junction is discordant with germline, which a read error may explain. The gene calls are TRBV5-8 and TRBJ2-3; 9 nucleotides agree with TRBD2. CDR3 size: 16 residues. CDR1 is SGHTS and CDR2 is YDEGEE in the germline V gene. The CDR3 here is CASSSGTSISTDSQYF. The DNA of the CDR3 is TGTGCCAGCAGCTCCGGGACTAGCATTTCCACAGATTCGCAGTATTTT.

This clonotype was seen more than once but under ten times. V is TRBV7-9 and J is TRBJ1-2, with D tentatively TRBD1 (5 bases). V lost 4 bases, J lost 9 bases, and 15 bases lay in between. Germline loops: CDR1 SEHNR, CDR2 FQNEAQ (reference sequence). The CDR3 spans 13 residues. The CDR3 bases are TGTGCCAGCAGCTCAGGGATGGGAGAACGCTACACCTTC. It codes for CASSSGMGERYTF.

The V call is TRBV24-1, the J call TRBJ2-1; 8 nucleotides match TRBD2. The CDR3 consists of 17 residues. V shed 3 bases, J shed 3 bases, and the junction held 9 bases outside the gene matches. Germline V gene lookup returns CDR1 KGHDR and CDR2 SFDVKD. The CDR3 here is CATSDIMGLGNYNEQFF. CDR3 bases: TGTGCCACCAGTGATATAATGGGACTAGGGAACTACAATGAGCAGTTCTTC.

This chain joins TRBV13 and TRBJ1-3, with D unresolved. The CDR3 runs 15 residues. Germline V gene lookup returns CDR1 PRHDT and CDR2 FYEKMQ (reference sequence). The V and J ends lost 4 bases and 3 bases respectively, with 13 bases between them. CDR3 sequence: CASSSMAPSGNTIYF. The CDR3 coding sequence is TGTGCCAGCAGCTCGATGGCCCCGAGTGGAAACACCATATATTTT.

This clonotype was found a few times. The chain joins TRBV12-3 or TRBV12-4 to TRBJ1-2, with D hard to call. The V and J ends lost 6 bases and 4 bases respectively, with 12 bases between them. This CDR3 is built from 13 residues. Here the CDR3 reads CASRAAVGYGYTF. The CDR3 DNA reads TGTGCCAGCAGGGCCGCCGTCGGCTATGGCTACACCTTC.

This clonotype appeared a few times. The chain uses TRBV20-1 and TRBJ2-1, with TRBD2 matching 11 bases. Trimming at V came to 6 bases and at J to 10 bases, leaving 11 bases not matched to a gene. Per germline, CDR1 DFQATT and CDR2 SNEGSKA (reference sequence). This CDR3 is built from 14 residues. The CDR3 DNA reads TGCAGTGCCCCCGGGACTAGCGGCTGGTGGGAGCAGTTCTTC. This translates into CSAPGTSGWWEQFF.

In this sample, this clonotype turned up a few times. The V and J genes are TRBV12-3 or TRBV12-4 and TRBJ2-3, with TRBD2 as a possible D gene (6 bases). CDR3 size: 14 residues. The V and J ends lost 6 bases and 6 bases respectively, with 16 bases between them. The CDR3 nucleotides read TGTGCCAGCAGCCTAGCGTTTCACACGGATACGCAGTATTTT. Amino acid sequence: CASSLAFHTDTQYF.

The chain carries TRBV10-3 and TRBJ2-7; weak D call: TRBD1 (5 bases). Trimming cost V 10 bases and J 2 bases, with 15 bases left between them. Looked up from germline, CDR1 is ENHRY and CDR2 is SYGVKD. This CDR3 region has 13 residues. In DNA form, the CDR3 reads TGTGCCACCACCCTCAAAGGGGCCTACGAGCAGTACTTC. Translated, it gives CATTLKGAYEQYF.

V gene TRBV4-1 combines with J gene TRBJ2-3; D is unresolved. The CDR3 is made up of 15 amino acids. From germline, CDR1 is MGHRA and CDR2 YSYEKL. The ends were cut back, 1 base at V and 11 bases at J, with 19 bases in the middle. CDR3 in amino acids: CASSQGVGWRYGQYF. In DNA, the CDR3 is TGCGCCAGCAGCCAAGGGGTAGGGTGGAGATACGGGCAGTATTTT.

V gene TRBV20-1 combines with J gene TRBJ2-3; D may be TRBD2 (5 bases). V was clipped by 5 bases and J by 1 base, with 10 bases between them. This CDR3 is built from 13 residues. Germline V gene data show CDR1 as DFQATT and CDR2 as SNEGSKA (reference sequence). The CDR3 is CSAEGTGTDTQYF. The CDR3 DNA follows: TGCAGTGCTGAGGGTACGGGCACAGATACGCAGTATTTT.

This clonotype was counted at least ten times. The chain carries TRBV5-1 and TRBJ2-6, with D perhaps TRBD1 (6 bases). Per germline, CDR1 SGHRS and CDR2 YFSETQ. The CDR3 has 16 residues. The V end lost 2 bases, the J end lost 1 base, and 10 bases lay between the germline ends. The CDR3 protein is CASSFGRGSGANVLTF. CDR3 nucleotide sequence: TGCGCCAGCAGCTTCGGCAGGGGATCTGGGGCCAACGTCCTGACTTTC.